The 18 T cell receptor beta chains in this list originate from one sample, sequenced in a study of shared clonotypes between healthy human individuals (dated by TCRdb to about 2020). Library generation was performed with the immunoSEQ multiplex PCR assay. Drawn from immuneACCESS, this table holds only the in-frame rearrangements with V and J called that TCRdb kept. Clones are partly lost; checked studies trace under half to an unresolved V gene and leave the rest unexplained. The sample table records 150,000 to 200,000 clones; 90% to 95% of these occur just once. Of the sample, 0.067% is held by the ten largest clones. Sequences were obtained from naive CD4+ T cells sorted from blood. The cell subset or site label of this sample denotes: CD45RA+ positively selected. These receptors were taken from a woman aged 25-40 years in good health.

J is TRBJ2-7 and V is TRBV11-2, with D unclear. The germline gives CDR1 SGHAT, CDR2 FQNNGV. The CDR3 runs to 14 residues. Trimming stripped 2 bases from V and 7 bases from J, with 15 bases between. For the CDR3, the DNA is TGTGCCAGCAGCTTAAGCAGAGCCTCCGAGGAGCAGTACTTC. It encodes CASSLSRASEEQYF.

The V gene is TRBV28, the J gene TRBJ1-1, with D possibly TRBD1 on 6 matching bases. Germline values: CDR1 MDHEN, CDR2 SYDVKM. The CDR3 is made up of 17 amino acids. Trimming shortened V by 1 base and J by 5 bases, and 20 bases separated the two germline ends. The CDR3 protein is CASSLSRGRKPRTEAFF. In nucleotides, the CDR3 is TGTGCCAGCAGTTTATCCAGGGGACGCAAACCGCGTACTGAAGCTTTCTTT.

The rearrangement uses TRBV7-3 and TRBJ2-1; TRBD2 aligns across 16 bases. The CDR3 extends over 16 amino acids. From germline, CDR1 is SGHTA and CDR2 FQGTGA. V lost 5 bases and J lost 9; bases outside the gene matches: 7. CDR3 nucleotide sequence: TGTGCCAGCAGCCCATCGGGACTAGCGGGAGGGGGTGAGCAGTTCTTC. Translated: CASSPSGLAGGGEQFF. Combining the CDR3 with reference TRBV7-3 and TRBJ2-1 gives the whole variable domain GAGVSQTPSNKVTEKGKYVELRCDPISGHTALYWYRQSLGQGPEFLIYFQGTGAADDSGLPNDRFFAVRPEGSVSTLKIQRTERGDSAVYLCASSPSGLAGGGEQFFGPGTRLTVL.

The V gene is TRBV11-3, the J gene TRBJ1-1; weak D call: TRBD1 (5 bases). The length of the CDR3 is 12 residues. The ends were cut back, 4 bases at V and 4 bases at J, with 7 bases in the middle. CDR1 and CDR2 from the germline V gene are SGHNT and YENEEA. Here the CDR3 reads CASSWGGTEAFF. CDR3 bases: TGTGCCAGCAGCTGGGGCGGCACTGAAGCTTTCTTT.

The chain carries TRBV6-6 and TRBJ1-3, with 7 nucleotides matching TRBD1. Germline-derived CDR1 and CDR2 are MNHNY and SVGAGI (reference sequence). The ends lost 6 bases at V and 4 bases at J; junction bases unmatched: 9. There are 15 residues in the CDR3. CDR3 sequence: CASRGLWTGGNTIYF. The CDR3 nucleotides read TGTGCCAGCAGGGGACTTTGGACAGGAGGAAACACCATATATTTT.

V and J are TRBV5-1 and TRBJ2-6; 7 nucleotides line up with TRBD1. Germline assignment: CDR1 SGHRS and CDR2 YFSETQ. The CDR3 sequence is 17 residues long. With 6 bases clipped from V and 1 base from J, the junction kept 10 bases outside the gene matches. The CDR3 reads CASKQGKFSSGANVLTF. The CDR3 nucleotides are TGCGCCAGCAAACAGGGGAAATTTTCGTCTGGGGCCAACGTCCTGACTTTC. Full variable domain (outside the CDR3, taken from reference TRBV5-1 and TRBJ2-6): KAGVTQTPRYLIKTRGQQVTLSCSPISGHRSVSWYQQTPGQGLQFLFEYFSETQRNKGNFPGRFSGRQFSNSRSEMNVSTLELGDSALYLCASKQGKFSSGANVLTFGAGSRLTVL.

CDR3 sequence (DNA): TGTGCCAGCAGCGTAGCTTATGGTCAGAGTGGCTACACCTTC. Protein product: CASSVAYGQSGYTF. The chain recombines TRBV9 with TRBJ1-2; D is undetermined. The length of the CDR3 is 14 residues. CDR1 and CDR2 from the germline V gene are SGDLS and YYNGEE. Between the trimmed V and J ends, which lost 0 bases and 7 bases, there was a span of 13 bases.

The genes are TRBV6-1 and TRBJ2-6; D is perhaps TRBD2 (5 bases). Germline loops: CDR1 MNHNS, CDR2 SASEGT. This CDR3 has 14 residues. The V end lost 1 base, the J end lost 7 bases, and 8 bases lay between the germline ends. Written as DNA, the CDR3 is TGTGCCAGCAGTGAAGGGGAGAAAGCCAACGTCCTGACTTTC. It translates to CASSEGEKANVLTF.

V is TRBV18 and J is TRBJ2-5; the match to TRBD1 covers 8 bases. Trimming took 3 bases from V and 2 from J; bases not matched to a gene: 5. Germline V lookup: CDR1 KGHSH, CDR2 LQKENI. The CDR3 extends over 15 amino acids. CDR3 protein: CASSPRTGTQETQYF. The CDR3 DNA reads TGTGCCAGCTCACCGCGGACAGGGACACAAGAGACCCAGTACTTC.

The chain uses TRBV5-1 and TRBJ2-5; D is unresolved. This CDR3 contains 12 residues. Germline V gene lookup returns CDR1 SGHRS and CDR2 YFSETQ. Trimming removed 0 bases at V and 5 bases at J, with 5 bases between. The CDR3 protein is CASSLDRETQYF. As DNA, the CDR3 is TGCGCCAGCAGCTTGGATCGGGAGACCCAGTACTTC. Full variable domain (rest looked up from reference TRBV5-1 and TRBJ2-5): KAGVTQTPRYLIKTRGQQVTLSCSPISGHRSVSWYQQTPGQGLQFLFEYFSETQRNKGNFPGRFSGRQFSNSRSEMNVSTLELGDSALYLCASSLDRETQYFGPGTRLLVL.

This clone was seen once. The rearrangement joins TRBV5-1 to TRBJ2-7, with 7 nucleotides matching TRBD1. The ends lost 2 bases at V and 3 bases at J; junction bases unmatched: 2. The CDR3 is 13 amino acids. In germline, CDR1 is SGHRS, CDR2 YFSETQ. The CDR3 DNA reads as TGCGCCAGCAGCTTAGGGACAGTCTACGAGCAGTACTTC. It is translated as CASSLGTVYEQYF.

V is TRBV18 and J is TRBJ1-3; 7 bases align to TRBD1. The J segment lost 2 bases and the V segment lost 3 bases, leaving 4 bases of the junction unmatched. The CDR3 has 15 amino acids. CDR1 is KGHSH, CDR2 LQKENI, per germline. The DNA of the CDR3 is TGTGCCAGCTCACCCGAGACAGGGCCTGGAAACACCATATATTTT. Its protein product is CASSPETGPGNTIYF.

The chain links TRBV18 to TRBJ2-5; D gene uncertain. The closer fit of TRBJ2-7 to the DNA end suggests the J call may be wrong. This CDR3 has 16 residues. Germline CDR1 is KGHSH and CDR2 is LQKENI. CDR3 protein: CASSPSPPSTTYEQYF. As DNA, the CDR3 is TGTGCCAGCTCACCATCCCCCCCATCCACTACCTACGAGCAGTACTTC.

The chain couples TRBV29-1 to TRBJ2-5; D may be TRBD1 or TRBD2 (5 bases each). TRBJ2-7 matches the DNA end more closely, so the J call is doubtful. CDR1 SQVTM and CDR2 ANQGSEA come from the germline V gene. This CDR3 has 13 residues. Here the CDR3 reads CSVDRDGLYEQYF. The CDR3 DNA reads as TGCAGCGTTGACAGGGACGGGCTCTACGAGCAGTACTTC.

The chain carries TRBV4-1 and TRBJ1-2, with 8 bases matching TRBD1. The junction had 7 bases not matched to a gene; V was cut back by 1 base and J by 0 bases. CDR1 MGHRA and CDR2 YSYEKL come from the germline V gene. The CDR3 has 17 amino acids. CDR3 protein: CASSQGDRSEANYGYTF. The CDR3 DNA is TGCGCCAGCAGCCAAGGGGACAGGTCAGAAGCTAACTATGGCTACACCTTC.

The rearrangement links TRBV7-2 to TRBJ1-6; tentative D call: TRBD1 (6 bases). This CDR3 region has 15 residues. V lost 5 bases, J lost 7 bases, and 15 bases lay in between. Germline V lookup: CDR1 SGHTA, CDR2 FQGNSA. The CDR3 sequence: CASSKNRVGNSPLHF. Written as DNA, the CDR3 is TGTGCCAGCAGCAAGAACAGGGTTGGGAATTCACCCCTCCACTTT.

The genes are TRBV5-1 and TRBJ2-3; 13 bases line up with TRBD2. The CDR3 covers 14 residues. J gave up 7 bases and V 4 bases, and 3 bases lay outside the gene matches. Germline CDR1 is SGHRS and CDR2 is YFSETQ. This CDR3 reads CASSRTSGSHTQYF. In DNA, the CDR3 is TGCGCCAGCAGCCGGACTAGCGGGAGTCATACGCAGTATTTT.

The chain has TRBV6-5 and TRBJ2-1, with D tentatively TRBD1 or TRBD2 (5 bases each). V was cut by 10 bases and J by 6 bases, with 22 bases left in between. The germline V gene encodes CDR1 MNHEY and CDR2 SVGAGI. This CDR3 is 15 amino acids long. CDR3 nucleotide sequence: TGTGCCACCCAGAGGGGCATTATAATCGGCAATGAGCAGTTCTTC. Translating gives CATQRGIIIGNEQFF.